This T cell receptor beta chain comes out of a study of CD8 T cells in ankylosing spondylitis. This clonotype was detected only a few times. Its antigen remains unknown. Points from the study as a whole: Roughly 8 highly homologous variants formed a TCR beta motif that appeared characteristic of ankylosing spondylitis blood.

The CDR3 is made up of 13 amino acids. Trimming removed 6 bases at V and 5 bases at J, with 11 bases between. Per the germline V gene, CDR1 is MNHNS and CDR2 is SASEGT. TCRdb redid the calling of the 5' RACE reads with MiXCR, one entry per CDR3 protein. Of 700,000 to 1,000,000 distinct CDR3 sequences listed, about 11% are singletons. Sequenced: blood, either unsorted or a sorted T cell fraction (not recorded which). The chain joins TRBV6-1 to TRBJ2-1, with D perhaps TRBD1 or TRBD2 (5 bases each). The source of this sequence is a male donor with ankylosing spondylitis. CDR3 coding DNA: TGTGCCAGCAGCCAACTAGGGGACAATGAGCAGTTCTTC. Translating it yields CASSQLGDNEQFF.